Presented here are 23 T cell receptor beta chains from one specimen sequenced in a study of blood T cell repertoires in COVID-19. Here immunoSEQ multiplex PCR was the method, and the copy in TCRdb shows in-frame clones only, minus some. The profile shows about 210,000 clones, roughly four fifths of them singletons. Input material: peripheral blood. The receptors come from a woman between 40 and 50 years old with acute or convalescent COVID-19.

This chain connects TRBV20-1 to TRBJ1-1; D may be TRBD1 (6 bases). Trimming removed 5 bases from V and 7 bases from J, with 11 bases in between. CDR1 and CDR2 from the germline V gene are DFQATT and SNEGSKA (reference sequence). The CDR3 has 11 amino acids. CDR3 in DNA: TGCAGTGCTGCCGGACAGAGTGAAGCTTTCTTT. It translates to CSAAGQSEAFF.

This rearrangement joins TRBV12-5 to TRBJ1-3; no reliable D call. V was clipped by 0 bases and J by 3 bases, with 12 bases between them. The CDR3 is made up of 16 amino acids. Germline lookup yields CDR1 LGHNT and CDR2 FRNRAP. CDR3 sequence: CASGLVSLTGGNTIYF. The CDR3 DNA sequence: TGTGCTAGTGGTTTGGTATCGCTGACTGGTGGAAACACCATATATTTT.

This clone has only one observation. The gene calls are TRBV7-6 and TRBJ2-5, with D tentatively TRBD2 (6 bases). Germline lookup yields CDR1 SGHVS and CDR2 FNYEAQ. The CDR3 runs to 14 residues. Trimming cost V 1 base and J 5 bases, with 11 bases left between them. CDR3 amino acids: CASSLGRAAETQYF. Written as DNA, the CDR3 is TGTGCCAGCAGCTTAGGGAGGGCCGCGGAGACCCAGTACTTC.

In its sample, this clone was seen once. CDR3 residues: CASSSNLSGGLVVEQFF. Written as DNA, the CDR3 is TGTGCCAGCAGCTCCAACCTATCGGGGGGCCTTGTAGTTGAGCAGTTCTTC. V and J are TRBV11-2 and TRBJ2-1; D possibly corresponds to TRBD2 (7 bases). This CDR3 is 17 amino acids long. Trimming stripped 4 bases from V and 9 bases from J, with 25 bases between. CDR1 is SGHAT and CDR2 is FQNNGV in the germline V gene.

J is TRBJ2-2 and V is TRBV7-3; possibly TRBD1 for D (6 bases). Germline CDR1 is SGHTA and CDR2 is FQGTGA. V dropped 5 bases and J dropped 4 bases, with 14 bases sitting between them. The length of the CDR3 is 15 residues. The CDR3 bases are TGTGCCAGCAGCCCACAGGGAAAAAGCACCGGGGAGCTGTTTTTT. Translating it yields CASSPQGKSTGELFF.

The rearrangement links TRBV5-1 to TRBJ2-3, with TRBD2 identical over 8 bases. CDR1 is SGHRS, CDR2 YFSETQ, per germline. The V gene end was trimmed by 0 bases and the J gene end by 3 bases; junction bases not matched to a gene: 3. CDR3 length equals 15 residues. CDR3 nucleotide sequence: TGCGCCAGCAGCTTGGATTTAGCGGGGACAGATACGCAGTATTTT. Translated, it gives CASSLDLAGTDTQYF.

This clone appeared many times. The rearrangement joins TRBV2 to TRBJ2-1, with 11 bases fitting TRBD2. There are 15 residues in the CDR3. Per the germline V gene, CDR1 is SNHLY and CDR2 is FYNNEI. V dropped 5 bases and J dropped 10; count of bases not matched to a gene: 10. The CDR3 sequence: CASSPTSGDKGEQFF. The DNA of the CDR3 is TGTGCCAGCAGTCCGACTAGCGGGGACAAGGGGGAGCAGTTCTTC.

The chain combines TRBV6-6 with TRBJ1-4; 8 bases line up with TRBD1. The junction had 4 bases not matched to a gene; V was cut back by 7 bases and J by 3 bases. CDR1 and CDR2 from the germline V gene are MNHNY and SVGAGI (reference sequence). This CDR3 has 14 residues. The CDR3 loop is CASIQGAANEKLFF. The CDR3 bases are TGTGCCAGCATCCAGGGGGCGGCTAATGAAAAACTGTTTTTT.

This clone has more than one count but fewer than ten. J is TRBJ1-1 and V is TRBV10-2; a possible D gene is TRBD1 (6 bases). The CDR3 is made up of 17 amino acids. Germline CDR1 and CDR2: WSHSY and SAAADI. V dropped 0 bases and J dropped 3 bases, with 17 bases sitting between them. CDR3 sequence reads: CASSESLGARGYTEAFF. The CDR3 region has the DNA TGCGCCAGCAGTGAGTCTTTGGGGGCGAGGGGATACACTGAAGCTTTCTTT.

This clone was seen a handful of times. The chain combines TRBV19 with TRBJ1-2, with TRBD1 identical over 9 bases. The germline CDR1 and CDR2 sequences are LNHDA and SQIVND (reference sequence). Losses at the gene ends were 8 bases for V and 5 bases for J; bases not matched to a gene: 3. The CDR3 is made up of 12 amino acids. CDR3 protein: CASGTGTYGYTF. CDR3 bases: TGTGCCAGTGGGACAGGGACATATGGCTACACCTTC.

This chain links TRBV4-2 with TRBJ2-7; 7 bases are a match to TRBD2. Germline V gene sequence: CDR1 LGHNA, CDR2 YNFKEQ. The CDR3 has 12 residues. V gave up 8 bases and J gave up 4 bases; unmatched junction bases: 5. CDR3 bases: TGTGCCAGCGGAATCGGGGGGTACGAGCAGTACTTC. Protein: CASGIGGYEQYF.

The V and J genes are TRBV5-1 and TRBJ1-4; no clear D. The V and J ends lost 1 base and 5 bases respectively, with 12 bases between them. This CDR3 comprises 15 residues. Germline V CDR1 and CDR2: SGHRS, YFSETQ. CDR3 amino acids: CASSLSRGSNEKLFF. CDR3 DNA sequence: TGCGCCAGCAGCTTGAGTCGGGGTTCGAATGAAAAACTGTTTTTT.

The chain recombines TRBV7-2 with TRBJ2-7, with no clear D. Trimming took off 0 bases at V and 1 base at J, with 4 bases between the two ends. Germline CDR1 and CDR2: SGHTA and FQGNSA. The CDR3 length is 13 residues. DNA for the CDR3: TGTGCCAGCAGCTTAGCGGCATCCTACGAGCAGTACTTC. Translated: CASSLAASYEQYF.

This clone was picked up a small number of times. The chain is built from TRBV4-1 and TRBJ2-7, with D perhaps TRBD1 (6 bases). CDR1 is MGHRA, CDR2 YSYEKL, per germline. Trimming removed 3 bases from V and 2 bases from J, with 14 bases in between. The CDR3 has 15 residues. The CDR3 sequence is CASSQALGQPYEQYF. The CDR3 coding sequence is TGCGCCAGCAGCCAGGCACTAGGACAGCCCTACGAGCAGTACTTC.

The V and J genes are TRBV7-2 and TRBJ2-2; D remains unclear. Looked up from germline, CDR1 is SGHTA and CDR2 is FQGNSA. This CDR3 spans 15 amino acids. The V and J ends lost 2 bases and 8 bases respectively, with 15 bases between them. CDR3 coding DNA: TGTGCCAGCAGCTTAAGAGTCCCGGCGGAGGGGGAGCTGTTTTTT. Translated, it gives CASSLRVPAEGELFF. Looking up the rest from reference TRBV7-2 and TRBJ2-2 gives the full variable domain: GAGVSQSPSNKVTEKGKDVELRCDPISGHTALYWYRQSLGQGLEFLIYFQGNSAPDKSGLPSDRFSAERTGGSVSTLTIQRTQQEDSAVYLCASSLRVPAEGELFFGEGSRLTVL.

The chain has TRBV30 and TRBJ2-7, with TRBD1 as a possible D gene (6 bases). V lost 0 bases to trimming and J lost 7 bases, with 22 bases between them. The CDR3 spans 16 residues. Looked up from germline, CDR1 is GTSNPN and CDR2 is SVGIG (reference sequence). The CDR3 DNA reads as TGTGCCTGGAGTGTACCCCCCTCAGGGGCCCTAAGGGAGCAGTACTTC. Protein: CAWSVPPSGALREQYF.

This clone was found a few times. The chain couples TRBV4-1 to TRBJ2-2; 7 nucleotides match TRBD1. The CDR3 loop spans 18 amino acids. The germline gives CDR1 MGHRA, CDR2 YSYEKL. J gave up 6 bases and V 3 bases, and 16 bases lay outside the gene matches. The CDR3, as DNA: TGCGCCAGCAGCCATCTATTCCCCGGGGACAGAGGCTCCGGGGAGCTGTTTTTT. It translates to CASSHLFPGDRGSGELFF.

This chain connects TRBV30 to TRBJ2-3; 7 bases line up with TRBD1. CDR3 length: 14 residues. Trimming took 3 bases from V and 2 from J; bases not matched to a gene: 5. In germline, CDR1 is GTSNPN, CDR2 SVGIG (reference sequence). The CDR3 DNA sequence: TGTGCCTGGAGCCGAGGGGGCCCCACAGATACGCAGTATTTT. It translates to CAWSRGGPTDTQYF.

This chain uses TRBV7-2 with TRBJ2-2; weak D call: TRBD1 (6 bases). Trimming removed 5 bases from V and 4 bases from J, with 14 bases in between. The CDR3 has 15 amino acids. The germline gives CDR1 SGHTA, CDR2 FQGNSA. This chain's CDR3 is CASSLQAGVTGELFF. CDR3 nucleotides: TGTGCCAGCAGCCTTCAAGCAGGGGTCACCGGGGAGCTGTTTTTT.

The chain joins TRBV5-8 to TRBJ1-6; 11 positions match TRBD1. This CDR3 spans 15 amino acids. J lost 5 bases, V lost 4 bases, and 2 bases had no gene match. Germline lookup yields CDR1 SGHTS and CDR2 YDEGEE. The CDR3 sequence is CASSAGQGDNSPLHF. The CDR3 DNA reads TGTGCCAGCAGCGCGGGACAGGGGGATAATTCACCCCTCCACTTT.

In this sample, this clone turned up once. One junction end does not reproduce the germline sequence, and a read error may be involved. V and J are TRBV3-1 (or the pseudogene TRBV3-2) and TRBJ2-5; TRBD2 matches 7 bases. The V gene's germline CDR1 is LGHDT and CDR2 YNNKEL (reference sequence). The CDR3 is 17 amino acids. As DNA, the CDR3 is TGTGCCAGCAGACAAGTTCCCTACACGGGGGGCCAAGAGACCCAGTACTTC. Amino acids: CASRQVPYTGGQETQYF.

V gene TRBV10-2 combines with J gene TRBJ2-7, with 10 nucleotides matching TRBD2. Germline CDR1 reads WSHSY; CDR2 reads SAAADI. The CDR3 contains 15 residues. V was pared by 7 bases and J by 3 bases, with 9 bases of the junction left unmatched. This chain's CDR3 is CASTISSGSHYEQYF. The CDR3 coding sequence is TGCGCCAGCACCATTTCTAGCGGGAGTCACTACGAGCAGTACTTC.

In this sample, this clone turned up once. The chain employs TRBV6-2 or TRBV6-3 and TRBJ1-2; no clear D. The CDR3 is made up of 13 amino acids. The germline CDR1 and CDR2 sequences are MNHEY and SVGEGT. V lost 2 bases and J 2 bases, leaving 6 bases between the germline ends. The CDR3 nucleotides read TGTGCCAGCAGTTACGACTTCAACTATGGCTACACCTTC. Protein: CASSYDFNYGYTF.